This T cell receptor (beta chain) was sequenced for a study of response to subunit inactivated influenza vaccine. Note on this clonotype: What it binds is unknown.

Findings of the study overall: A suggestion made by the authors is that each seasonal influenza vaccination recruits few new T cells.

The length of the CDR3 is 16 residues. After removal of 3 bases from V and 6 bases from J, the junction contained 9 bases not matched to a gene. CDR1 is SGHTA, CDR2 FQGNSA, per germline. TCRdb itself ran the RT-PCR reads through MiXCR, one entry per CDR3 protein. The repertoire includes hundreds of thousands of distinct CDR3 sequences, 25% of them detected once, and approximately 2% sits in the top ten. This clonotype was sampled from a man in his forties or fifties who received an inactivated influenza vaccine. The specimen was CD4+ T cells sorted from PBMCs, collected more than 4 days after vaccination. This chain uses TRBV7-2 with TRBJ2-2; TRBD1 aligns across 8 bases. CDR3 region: CASSLSGQGSPGELFF. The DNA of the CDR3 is TGTGCCAGCAGCTTGTCTGGACAGGGATCCCCCGGGGAGCTGTTTTTT. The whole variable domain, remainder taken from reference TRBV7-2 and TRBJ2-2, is GAGVSQSPSNKVTEKGKDVELRCDPISGHTALYWYRQSLGQGLEFLIYFQGNSAPDKSGLPSDRFSAERTGGSVSTLTIQRTQQEDSAVYLCASSLSGQGSPGELFFGEGSRLTVL.